One sample yielded the 11 T cell receptor beta chains listed below, sequenced in a study of low-dose radiotherapy and immunotherapy resistance in tumors. TRAV- and TRBV-specific primers, spanning alpha and beta chains, primed first-strand cDNA. The TCRs were subjected to amplification over about 20 PCR cycles employing a constant-region primer in conjunction with a V-primer adapter. TCRdb itself ran the reads through MiXCR, one entry per CDR3 protein. The data contain some 40,000 distinct CDR3 sequences, roughly 20% of them singletons. Time point specified: after trial treatment. Specified treatment: LDRT plus nivolumab, ipilimumab, low-dose cyclophosphamide and aspirin (RACIN trial). This specimen was PBMCs, taken after low-dose radiotherapy plus immunotherapy. These receptors were collected from a female donor with ovarian cancer.

This clonotype came up many times. V is TRBV2 and J is TRBJ2-1; TRBD1 matches at 7 bases. J gave up 1 base and V 6 bases, and 3 bases lay outside the gene matches. From germline, CDR1 is SNHLY and CDR2 FYNNEI. This CDR3 comprises 14 residues. The CDR3: CASRGGQSYNEQFF. In DNA, the CDR3 is TGTGCCAGCAGAGGGGGACAGTCCTACAATGAGCAGTTCTTC.

In this sample, this clonotype turned up many times. The chain recombines TRBV10-3 with TRBJ2-7; D gene ambiguous. This CDR3 comprises 13 residues. The germline V gene encodes CDR1 ENHRY and CDR2 SYGVKD. Trimming left V 8 bases short and J 0 bases short, with 11 bases between. The DNA for the CDR3 is TGTGCCATCTCCGGATGGAGCTCCTACGAGCAGTACTTC. It encodes CAISGWSSYEQYF.

This clonotype has at least ten counts. The rearrangement links TRBV19 to TRBJ2-4; TRBD1 matches at 8 bases. The trim removed 3 bases at V and 8 bases at J, leaving 6 bases unmatched. Germline V gene data show CDR1 as LNHDA and CDR2 as SQIVND (reference sequence). This CDR3 contains 14 residues. CDR3 residues: CASSMGTGLDIQYF. Written as DNA, the CDR3 is TGTGCCAGTAGTATGGGGACAGGTTTAGACATTCAGTACTTC.

As for this clonotype: It is likely a read error: a sequence one base away is far more abundant. This chain connects TRBV15 to TRBJ2-1; possible D gene TRBD1, 6 bases. This CDR3 is built from 16 residues. In germline, CDR1 is LNHNV, CDR2 YYDKDF (reference sequence). Trimming removed 0 bases from V and 10 bases from J, with 19 bases in between. CDR3: CATSRDGRGALHEQFF. The CDR3 nucleotides read TGTGCCACCAGCAGAGACGGCAGGGGAGCTCTCCACGAGCAGTTCTTC.

This clonotype was recorded many times. V usage is TRBV12-3 or TRBV12-4 and J usage is TRBJ2-7; D may be TRBD1 (6 bases). Trimming cost V 4 bases and J 6 bases, with 16 bases left between them. The CDR3 sequence is 14 residues long. The CDR3 spells CASSWTYRASEQYF. CDR3 nucleotide sequence: TGTGCCAGCAGTTGGACATACAGGGCAAGCGAGCAGTACTTC.

Ten or more counts support this clonotype. At one end the junction does not follow the germline gene, possibly because of a read error. This sequence joins TRBV6-2 or TRBV6-3 and TRBJ2-3; the D gene is possibly TRBD2 (5 bases). There are 14 residues in the CDR3. Germline V gene sequence: CDR1 MNHEY, CDR2 SVGEGT. CDR3 DNA sequence: TGTGCTAGCAGTGAAGAGGGTAGGGCAGATACGCAGTATTTT. Translation gives CASSEEGRADTQYF.

The table lists this clonotype with a few counts. The V gene is TRBV29-1, the J gene TRBJ2-7; possibly TRBD2 for D (7 bases). V was pared by 3 bases and J by 0 bases, with 15 bases between. CDR3 size: 15 residues. Germline assignment: CDR1 SQVTM and CDR2 ANQGSEA. Written as DNA, the CDR3 is TGCAGCGTTGAGGGGGGGGCCCTCAGCTCCTACGAGCAGTACTTC. Its protein is CSVEGGALSSYEQYF.

Many counts were recorded for this clonotype. The chain recombines TRBV27 with TRBJ2-6, with 7 bases identical to TRBD1. Germline V gene data show CDR1 as MNHEY and CDR2 as SMNVEV (reference sequence). The CDR3 is 16 amino acids. J lost 0 bases, V lost 5 bases, and 4 bases had no gene match. The CDR3 DNA is TGTGCCAGCAGTCGAAGACAGGGCTCTGGGGCCAACGTCCTGACTTTC. Residues: CASSRRQGSGANVLTF.

This clonotype was observed many times. The chain recombines TRBV18 with TRBJ2-2; D is undetermined. This CDR3 is built from 13 residues. The ends were cut back, 6 bases at V and 0 bases at J, with 5 bases in the middle. Germline lookup yields CDR1 KGHSH and CDR2 LQKENI. Here the CDR3 DNA reads TGTGCCAGCTCCTGGTCGAACACCGGGGAGCTGTTTTTT. This translates into CASSWSNTGELFF. The entire variable domain, with the rest obtained from reference TRBV18 and TRBJ2-2, is as follows: NAGVMQNPRHLVRRRGQEARLRCSPMKGHSHVYWYRQLPEEGLKFMVYLQKENIIDESGMPKERFSAEFPKEGPSILRIQQVVRGDSAAYFCASSWSNTGELFFGEGSRLTVL.

This clonotype was seen repeatedly, ten times or more. CDR3 amino acids: CASSLAAGGADEQFF. In DNA, the CDR3 is TGCGCCAGCAGCTTGGCCGCGGGGGGAGCTGATGAGCAGTTCTTC. The chain carries TRBV5-1 and TRBJ2-1; TRBD2 agrees at 8 bases. Germline CDR1 and CDR2: SGHRS and YFSETQ. The junction had 7 bases not matched to a gene; V was cut back by 0 bases and J by 8 bases. The CDR3 runs to 15 residues.

A word on this clonotype: A much larger clonotype is one base distant, so this may be a read error. The rearrangement links TRBV5-6 to TRBJ2-1; 8 bases are a match to TRBD2. The germline V gene has CDR1 SGHDT and CDR2 YYEEEE. The CDR3 runs to 15 residues. The CDR3 sequence is CASSFLGGVYNKQFF. In DNA form, the CDR3 reads TGCGCCAGCAGCTTTCTCGGGGGGGTTTACAATAAGCAGTTCTTC.